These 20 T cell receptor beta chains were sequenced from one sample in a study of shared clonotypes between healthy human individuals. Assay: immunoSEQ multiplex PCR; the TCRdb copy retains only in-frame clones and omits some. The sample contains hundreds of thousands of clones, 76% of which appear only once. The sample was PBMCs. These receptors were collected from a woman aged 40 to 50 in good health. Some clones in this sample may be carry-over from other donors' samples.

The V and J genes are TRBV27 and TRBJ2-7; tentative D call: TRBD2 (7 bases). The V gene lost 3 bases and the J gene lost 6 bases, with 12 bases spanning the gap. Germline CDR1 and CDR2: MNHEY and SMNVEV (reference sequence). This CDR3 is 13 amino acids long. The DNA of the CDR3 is TGTGCCAGCAGTTTGGGGGGGCCGGCCGAGCAGTACTTC. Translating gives CASSLGGPAEQYF.

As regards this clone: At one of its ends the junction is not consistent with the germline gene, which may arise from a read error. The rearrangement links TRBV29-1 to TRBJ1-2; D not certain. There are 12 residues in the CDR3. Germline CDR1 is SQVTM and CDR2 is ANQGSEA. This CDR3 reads CSVEDHNYDYTF. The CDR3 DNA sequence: TGCAGCGTTGAGGACCATAACTATGACTACACCTTC.

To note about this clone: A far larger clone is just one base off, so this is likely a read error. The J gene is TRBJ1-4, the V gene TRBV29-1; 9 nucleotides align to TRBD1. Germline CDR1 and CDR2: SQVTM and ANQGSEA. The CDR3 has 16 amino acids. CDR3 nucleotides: TGCAGCGGTCCTCTCCGCCGGGACAGGGAGGACGAAAAACTGCTTTTT. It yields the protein CSGPLRRDREDEKLLF.

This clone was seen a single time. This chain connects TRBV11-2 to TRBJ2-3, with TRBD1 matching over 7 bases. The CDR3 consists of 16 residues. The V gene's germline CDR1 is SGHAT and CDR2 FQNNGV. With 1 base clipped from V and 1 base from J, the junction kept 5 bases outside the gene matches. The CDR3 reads CASSLGIGQGTDTQYF. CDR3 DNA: TGTGCCAGCAGCTTAGGGATAGGACAGGGCACAGATACGCAGTATTTT.

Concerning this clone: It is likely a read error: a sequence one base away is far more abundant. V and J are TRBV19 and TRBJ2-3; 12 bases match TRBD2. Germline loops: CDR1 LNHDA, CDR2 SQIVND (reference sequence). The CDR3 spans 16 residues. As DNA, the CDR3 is TGTGCCAGTAGTAACCCTAGCGGGAGGGTGGCAGATACGCAGTGTTTT. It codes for CASSNPSGRVADTQCF.

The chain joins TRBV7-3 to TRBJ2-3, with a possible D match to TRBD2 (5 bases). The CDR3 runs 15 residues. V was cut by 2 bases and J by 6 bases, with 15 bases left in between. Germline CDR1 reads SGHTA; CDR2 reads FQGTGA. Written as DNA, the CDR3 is TGTGCCAGCAGCTTAGTGGGAGACCCCGGGGATACGCAGTATTTT. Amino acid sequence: CASSLVGDPGDTQYF. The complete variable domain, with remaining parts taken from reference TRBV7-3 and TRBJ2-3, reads GAGVSQTPSNKVTEKGKYVELRCDPISGHTALYWYRQSLGQGPEFLIYFQGTGAADDSGLPNDRFFAVRPEGSVSTLKIQRTERGDSAVYLCASSLVGDPGDTQYFGPGTRLTVL.

CDR3 in amino acids: CASSSGTSGRDDEQFF. Here the CDR3 DNA reads TGTGCCAGCAGCTCTGGGACTAGCGGGAGGGACGATGAGCAGTTCTTC. The chain carries TRBV11-2 and TRBJ2-1; TRBD2 matches 16 bases. Trimming took 4 bases from V and 8 from J; bases not matched to a gene: 5. Germline loops: CDR1 SGHAT, CDR2 FQNNGV. The CDR3 has 16 amino acids.

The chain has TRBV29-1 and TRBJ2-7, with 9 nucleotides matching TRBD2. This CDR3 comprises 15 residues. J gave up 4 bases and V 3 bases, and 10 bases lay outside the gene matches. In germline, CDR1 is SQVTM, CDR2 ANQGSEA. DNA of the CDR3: TGCAGCGTTGAGAGTTTTAGCGGGAGAAGATACGAGCAGTACTTC. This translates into CSVESFSGRRYEQYF.

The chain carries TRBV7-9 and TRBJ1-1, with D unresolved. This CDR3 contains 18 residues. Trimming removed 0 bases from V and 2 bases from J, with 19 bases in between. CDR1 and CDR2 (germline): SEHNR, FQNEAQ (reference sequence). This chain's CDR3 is CASSLAGRKGMGNTEAFF. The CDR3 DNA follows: TGTGCCAGCAGCTTAGCAGGTAGAAAAGGTATGGGTAACACTGAAGCTTTCTTT.

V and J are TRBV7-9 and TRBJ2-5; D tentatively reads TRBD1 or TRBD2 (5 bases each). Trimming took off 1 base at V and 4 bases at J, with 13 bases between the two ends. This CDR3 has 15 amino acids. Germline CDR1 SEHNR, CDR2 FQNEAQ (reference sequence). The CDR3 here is CASSLGSGTGETQYF. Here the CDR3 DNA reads TGTGCCAGCAGCTTAGGTTCAGGGACCGGAGAGACCCAGTACTTC.

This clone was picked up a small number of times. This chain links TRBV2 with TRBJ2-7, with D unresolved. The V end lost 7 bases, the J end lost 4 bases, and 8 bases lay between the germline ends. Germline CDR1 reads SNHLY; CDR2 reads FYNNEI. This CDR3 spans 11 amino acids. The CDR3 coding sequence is TGTGCCAGCAAGCAGGAGTACGAGCAGTACTTC. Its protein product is CASKQEYEQYF.

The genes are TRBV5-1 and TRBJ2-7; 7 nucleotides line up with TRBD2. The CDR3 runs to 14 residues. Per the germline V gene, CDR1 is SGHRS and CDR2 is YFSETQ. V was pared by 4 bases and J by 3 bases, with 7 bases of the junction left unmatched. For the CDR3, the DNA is TGCGCCAGCAGCCGCGCGGGACTAAACTACGAGCAGTACTTC. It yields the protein CASSRAGLNYEQYF.

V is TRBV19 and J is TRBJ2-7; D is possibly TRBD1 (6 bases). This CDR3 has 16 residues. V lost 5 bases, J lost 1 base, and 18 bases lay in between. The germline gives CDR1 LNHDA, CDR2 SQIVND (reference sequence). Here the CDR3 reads CASSGSLGRGSYEQYF. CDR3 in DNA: TGTGCCAGTAGTGGATCGCTAGGCAGGGGATCCTACGAGCAGTACTTC. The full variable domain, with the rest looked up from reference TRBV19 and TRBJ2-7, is DGGITQSPKYLFRKEGQNVTLSCEQNLNHDAMYWYRQDPGQGLRLIYYSQIVNDFQKGDIAEGYSVSREKKESFPLTVTSAQKNPTAFYLCASSGSLGRGSYEQYFGPGTRLTVT.

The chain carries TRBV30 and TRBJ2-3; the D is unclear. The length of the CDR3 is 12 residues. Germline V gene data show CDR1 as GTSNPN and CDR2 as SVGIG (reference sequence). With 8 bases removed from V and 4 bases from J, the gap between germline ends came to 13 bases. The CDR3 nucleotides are TGTGCCCTGACCAAGGTGGCAGATACGCAGTATTTT. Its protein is CALTKVADTQYF. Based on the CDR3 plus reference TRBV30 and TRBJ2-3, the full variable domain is SQTIHQWPATLVQPVGSPLSLECTVEGTSNPNLYWYRQAAGRGLQLLFYSVGIGQISSEVPQNLSASRPQDRQFILSSKKLLLSDSGFYLCALTKVADTQYFGPGTRLTVL.

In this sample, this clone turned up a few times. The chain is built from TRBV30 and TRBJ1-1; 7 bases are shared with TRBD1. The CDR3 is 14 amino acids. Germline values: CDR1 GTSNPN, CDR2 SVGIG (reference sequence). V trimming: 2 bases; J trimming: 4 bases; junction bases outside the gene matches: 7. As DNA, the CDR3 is TGTGCCTGGAGTCCGACAGGGCCGGTCACTGAAGCTTTCTTT. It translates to CAWSPTGPVTEAFF.

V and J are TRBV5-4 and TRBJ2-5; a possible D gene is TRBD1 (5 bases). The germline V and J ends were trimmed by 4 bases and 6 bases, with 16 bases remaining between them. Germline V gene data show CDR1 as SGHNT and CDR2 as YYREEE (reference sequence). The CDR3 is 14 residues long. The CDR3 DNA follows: TGTGCCAGCAGCCCCCAGGGTCTCGGGCAGACCCAGTACTTC. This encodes CASSPQGLGQTQYF. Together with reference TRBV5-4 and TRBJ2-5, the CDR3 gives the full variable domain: ETGVTQSPTHLIKTRGQQVTLRCSSQSGHNTVSWYQQALGQGPQFIFQYYREEENGRGNFPPRFSGLQFPNYSSELNVNALELDDSALYLCASSPQGLGQTQYFGPGTRLLVL.

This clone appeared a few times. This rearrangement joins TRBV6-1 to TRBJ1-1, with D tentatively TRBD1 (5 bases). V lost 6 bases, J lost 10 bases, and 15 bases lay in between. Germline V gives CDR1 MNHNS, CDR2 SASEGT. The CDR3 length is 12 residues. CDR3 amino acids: CASRNRPRGAFF. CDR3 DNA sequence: TGTGCCAGCAGGAACAGGCCCCGAGGAGCTTTCTTT.

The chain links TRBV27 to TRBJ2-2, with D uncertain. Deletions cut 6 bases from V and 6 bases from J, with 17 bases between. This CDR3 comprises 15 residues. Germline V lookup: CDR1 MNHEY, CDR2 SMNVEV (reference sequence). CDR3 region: CASSSRSYRAGELFF. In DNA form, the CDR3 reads TGTGCCAGCAGCTCCCGGTCGTATCGGGCCGGGGAGCTGTTTTTT.

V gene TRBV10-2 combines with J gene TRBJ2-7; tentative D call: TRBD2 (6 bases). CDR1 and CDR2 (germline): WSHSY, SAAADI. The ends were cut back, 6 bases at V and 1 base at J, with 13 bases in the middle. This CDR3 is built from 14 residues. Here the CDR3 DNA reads TGCGCCAGCAGGGAGGGTGACAGTTCCTACGAGCAGTACTTC. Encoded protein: CASREGDSSYEQYF.

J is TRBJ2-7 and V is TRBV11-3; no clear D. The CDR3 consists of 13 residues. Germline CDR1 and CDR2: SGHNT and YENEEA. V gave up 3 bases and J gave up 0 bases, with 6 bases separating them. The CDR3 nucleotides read TGTGCCAGCAGCTTTGGCGGCTCCTACGAGCAGTACTTC. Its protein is CASSFGGSYEQYF.